The 18 T cell receptor beta chains reported below all come from one sample, sequenced in a study of T-cell reconstitution after alpha-beta-depleted transplantation in children. Unique molecular identifiers were used in preparing the TCRbeta library. TCRdb independently ran MiXCR on the PCR reads; one entry per CDR3 protein. The table records approximately 210,000 distinct CDR3 sequences, about 15% of them present only once. Sequences were derived from PBMCs, mostly from graft donor cells, sampled 360 days after TCRalphabeta/CD19-depleted stem cell transplant. The receptors come from a male patient between 2 and 9 years old who had a stem cell transplant for acute lymphoblastic leukemia, so the T cells may come from the graft donor.

This chain uses TRBV6-2 or TRBV6-3 with TRBJ1-5; D ambiguous. Germline CDR1 and CDR2: MNHEY and SVGEGT. The V end lost 3 bases, the J end lost 1 base, and 10 bases lay between the germline ends. The CDR3 has 15 residues. The CDR3 coding sequence is TGTGCCAGCAGTTATCTCCAACCAAGCAATCAGCCCCAGCATTTT. This sequence encodes CASSYLQPSNQPQHF.

The J gene is TRBJ2-5, the V gene TRBV7-2; 13 nucleotides align to TRBD2. The CDR3 consists of 16 residues. V gave up 4 bases and J gave up 7 bases; unmatched junction bases: 9. CDR1 SGHTA and CDR2 FQGNSA come from the germline V gene. The CDR3 here is CASSSRTSGGRGTQYF. The CDR3 coding sequence is TGTGCCAGCAGCTCACGGACTAGCGGGGGACGGGGGACCCAGTACTTC.

The rearrangement uses TRBV12-5 and TRBJ2-7, with 9 positions matching TRBD1. V lost 3 bases and J lost 0; bases outside the gene matches: 6. This CDR3 has 16 residues. CDR1 and CDR2 from the germline V gene are LGHNT and FRNRAP. The CDR3 DNA reads TGTGCTAGTGGTTTTGGCGGACAGGGGCTCTCCTACGAGCAGTACTTC. It specifies CASGFGGQGLSYEQYF.

This clonotype has only a few counts. The genes are TRBV10-3 and TRBJ1-1; perhaps TRBD1 as D (5 bases). This CDR3 region has 15 residues. V was trimmed by 0 bases and J by 1 base, leaving 9 bases between them. Germline V gene sequence: CDR1 ENHRY, CDR2 SYGVKD. In DNA form, the CDR3 reads TGTGCCATCAGTGAGTCCTGGGGGAGGAACACTGAAGCTTTCTTT. It yields the protein CAISESWGRNTEAFF.

The chain recombines TRBV12-3 or TRBV12-4 with TRBJ2-3; the D is unclear. V was trimmed by 3 bases and J by 1 base, leaving 8 bases between them. The CDR3 runs 14 residues. For the CDR3, the DNA is TGTGCCAGCAGTTTTGGTCCGGGCACAGATACGCAGTATTTT. Translation: CASSFGPGTDTQYF.

The chain recombines TRBV6-5 with TRBJ1-6, with D unresolved. The CDR3 consists of 14 residues. V was pared by 2 bases and J by 6 bases, with 8 bases between. Looked up from germline, CDR1 is MNHEY and CDR2 is SVGAGI. CDR3 amino acids: CASSYERSNSPLHF. CDR3 DNA: TGTGCCAGCAGTTACGAAAGATCTAATTCACCCCTCCACTTT.

V is TRBV5-1 and J is TRBJ2-7; 8 nucleotides agree with TRBD2. Germline V lookup: CDR1 SGHRS, CDR2 YFSETQ. This CDR3 region has 14 residues. The J segment lost 6 bases and the V segment lost 4 bases, leaving 9 bases of the junction unmatched. This CDR3 reads CASSQGRLAGEQYF. The DNA for the CDR3 is TGCGCCAGCAGCCAGGGCCGGCTAGCGGGCGAGCAGTACTTC.

This clonotype has at least ten counts. The chain employs TRBV18 and TRBJ1-6; D remains ambiguous. The CDR3 has 16 amino acids. Trimming stripped 3 bases from V and 0 bases from J, with 9 bases between. Germline loops: CDR1 KGHSH, CDR2 LQKENI. The CDR3: CASSPLGSSYNSPLHF. The CDR3 region has the DNA TGTGCCAGCTCACCGTTGGGGAGCTCCTATAATTCACCCCTCCACTTT.

This clonotype was seen at least ten times. This chain uses TRBV9 with TRBJ2-7, with TRBD2 matching 7 bases. Germline V lookup: CDR1 SGDLS, CDR2 YYNGEE. The CDR3 sequence is 16 residues long. Losses at the gene ends were 1 base for V and 2 bases for J; bases not matched to a gene: 9. CDR3 DNA sequence: TGTGCCAGCAGCGTATCTTGGGGGGGAAGGGCCTACGAGCAGTACTTC. This gives the protein CASSVSWGGRAYEQYF.

The V call is TRBV5-4, the J call TRBJ2-5, with 9 positions matching TRBD2. Germline-derived CDR1 and CDR2 are SGHNT and YYREEE (reference sequence). The CDR3 covers 13 residues. Trimming took 4 bases from V and 4 from J; bases not matched to a gene: 2. The CDR3, as DNA: TGTGCCAGCAGCGTGCGGGGGGGAGAGACCCAGTACTTC. It is translated as CASSVRGGETQYF.

The rearrangement uses TRBV10-3 and TRBJ1-2; weak D call: TRBD1 (6 bases). The CDR3 consists of 13 residues. The V gene lost 4 bases and the J gene lost 6 bases, with 12 bases spanning the gap. The V gene's germline CDR1 is ENHRY and CDR2 SYGVKD. The CDR3 DNA follows: TGTGCCATCAGTGGGGGTCAGGGGAATGGCTACACCTTC. Translation gives CAISGGQGNGYTF.

The V and J genes are TRBV6-2 or TRBV6-3 and TRBJ1-3; D uncertain. Trimming pared 6 bases from V and 6 bases from J, leaving 18 bases between. This CDR3 spans 15 amino acids. Germline CDR1 MNHEY, CDR2 SVGEGT. The DNA for the CDR3 is TGTGCCAGCAGGACCGAACTCCTAGGAGAAAACACCATATATTTT. This codes for CASRTELLGENTIYF.

This clonotype is classed as medium-sized. The rearrangement joins TRBV5-1 to TRBJ1-1; D is undetermined. V was cut by 0 bases and J by 1 base, with 7 bases left in between. The CDR3 contains 14 residues. Germline V gene data show CDR1 as SGHRS and CDR2 as YFSETQ. The CDR3 protein is CASSLAPSNTEAFF. The CDR3 nucleotides are TGCGCCAGCAGCTTGGCCCCATCGAACACTGAAGCTTTCTTT. The entire variable domain, with the rest obtained from reference TRBV5-1 and TRBJ1-1, is as follows: KAGVTQTPRYLIKTRGQQVTLSCSPISGHRSVSWYQQTPGQGLQFLFEYFSETQRNKGNFPGRFSGRQFSNSRSEMNVSTLELGDSALYLCASSLAPSNTEAFFGQGTRLTVV.

In DNA form, the CDR3 reads TGCAGTGCTAGAAGACAGGGGTTTAGGGGCACAGATACGCAGTATTTT. This sequence encodes CSARRQGFRGTDTQYF. The rearrangement uses TRBV20-1 and TRBJ2-3, with 8 bases fitting TRBD1. The ends lost 2 bases at V and 1 base at J; junction bases unmatched: 8. The CDR3 spans 16 residues. Germline lookup yields CDR1 DFQATT and CDR2 SNEGSKA (reference sequence).

This chain joins TRBV24-1 and TRBJ1-1; 9 bases map to TRBD1. CDR1 is KGHDR and CDR2 is SFDVKD in the germline V gene. Trimming cost V 2 bases and J 12 bases; bases outside gene matches: 6. The CDR3 is made up of 13 amino acids. CDR3 residues: CATSDSGTGIPFF. Here the CDR3 DNA reads TGTGCCACCAGTGATTCGGGGACAGGGATTCCTTTCTTT.

This clonotype has more than one count but fewer than ten. CDR3 amino acids: CASTIRGGLYMNTEAFF. CDR3 sequence (DNA): TGTGCCAGCACAATCAGGGGGGGCCTCTACATGAACACTGAAGCTTTCTTT. This chain uses TRBV12-3 or TRBV12-4 with TRBJ1-1, with 7 nucleotides matching TRBD1. The CDR3 consists of 17 residues. V gave up 7 bases and J gave up 0 bases; unmatched junction bases: 14.

This clonotype was recorded many times. J is TRBJ2-1 and V is TRBV5-1; 13 nucleotides align to TRBD2. The V segment lost 0 bases and the J segment 14 bases; nucleotides outside the gene matches: 11. Per the germline V gene, CDR1 is SGHRS and CDR2 is YFSETQ. The CDR3 has 16 amino acids. The CDR3 here is CASSLVPGTSGTMEFF. In nucleotides, the CDR3 is TGCGCCAGCAGCTTGGTCCCCGGGACTAGCGGGACCATGGAGTTCTTC.

This rearrangement joins TRBV7-6 to TRBJ1-1, with 8 bases aligning to TRBD1. This CDR3 comprises 16 residues. Looked up from germline, CDR1 is SGHVS and CDR2 is FNYEAQ. The V gene end was trimmed by 5 bases and the J gene end by 6 bases; junction bases not matched to a gene: 14. CDR3 sequence (DNA): TGTGCCAGCAGCCCCTTCACCGGGACAGGTCGGCCTGAAGCTTTCTTT. Translated: CASSPFTGTGRPEAFF.